The subject of this entry is one TCR beta chain. Shortly before study entry, within 2 weeks, exposed participants had met a COVID-19 case. This entry belongs to a study of blood T cell repertoires in COVID-19. Here immunoSEQ multiplex PCR was the method, and the copy in TCRdb shows in-frame clones only, minus some. Found here are 430,000 or so clones, about 88% of them singletons; the top ten hold roughly 1.4%. V shed 1 base and J shed 0 bases, with 7 bases lying between them. This CDR3 is 15 amino acids long. Germline values: CDR1 LNHDA, CDR2 SQIVND (reference sequence). This TCR was sampled from a woman younger than 35 who had been exposed to COVID-19. Sequenced material: PBMCs or T cells enriched from blood (not recorded which). V usage is TRBV19 and J usage is TRBJ1-5; D might be TRBD1 (5 bases). CDR3 amino acids: CASSIVRDSNQPQHF. In DNA form, the CDR3 reads TGTGCCAGTAGTATAGTCAGGGATAGCAATCAGCCCCAGCATTTT.